This T cell receptor (beta chain) was documented in a study of blood T cell repertoires in COVID-19. Across the study: Researchers got acute and convalescent COVID-19 samples from the United States, Italy and Spain. The cDNA or gDNA used as material had been derived from T cells, B-cell-depleted T cells, or PBMCs.

In the original processing: Cell counts per sample came from amplifying reference gene primers. Assay used: immunoSEQ multiplex PCR; TCRdb lists only in-frame clones, some missing. D and trimming come from the DNA, and the V and J calls and clone size come from that table. The data contain some 150,000 clones, more than 75% of them singletons. This TCR came from a man between 70 and 80 years old with acute or convalescent COVID-19. Sequenced sample: peripheral blood.

Written as DNA, the CDR3 is TGTGCCAGCAGACAGGGGGCTGGCGAGCAGTACTTC. This translates into CASRQGAGEQYF. This chain uses TRBV12-3 or TRBV12-4 with TRBJ2-7, with 9 bases identical to TRBD1. J lost 6 bases, V lost 6 bases, and 3 bases had no gene match. The CDR3 loop spans 12 amino acids.